The present T cell receptor beta chain was sequenced within a study of metastatic and nonmetastatic thyroid tumors. With MiXCR, TCRdb reprocessed the PCR reads. This table has about 11,000 clones, 38% appearing once. Per the germline V gene, CDR1 is DFQATT and CDR2 is SNEGSKA (reference sequence). The CDR3 length is 11 residues. V was pared by 7 bases and J by 3 bases, with 0 bases of the junction left unmatched. Thyroid surgery was preceded by no treatment in any patient. This clone has a single count. Sequenced material: tumor tissue. This TCR came from a female donor with papillary thyroid cancer or a benign thyroid nodule (not recorded which). Some clones in this sample may be carry-over from other donors' samples. This chain connects TRBV20-1 to TRBJ2-3; TRBD1 agrees at 8 bases. The CDR3 bases are TGCAGTGGACAGGGGACAGATACGCAGTATTTT. Translation gives CSGQGTDTQYF.